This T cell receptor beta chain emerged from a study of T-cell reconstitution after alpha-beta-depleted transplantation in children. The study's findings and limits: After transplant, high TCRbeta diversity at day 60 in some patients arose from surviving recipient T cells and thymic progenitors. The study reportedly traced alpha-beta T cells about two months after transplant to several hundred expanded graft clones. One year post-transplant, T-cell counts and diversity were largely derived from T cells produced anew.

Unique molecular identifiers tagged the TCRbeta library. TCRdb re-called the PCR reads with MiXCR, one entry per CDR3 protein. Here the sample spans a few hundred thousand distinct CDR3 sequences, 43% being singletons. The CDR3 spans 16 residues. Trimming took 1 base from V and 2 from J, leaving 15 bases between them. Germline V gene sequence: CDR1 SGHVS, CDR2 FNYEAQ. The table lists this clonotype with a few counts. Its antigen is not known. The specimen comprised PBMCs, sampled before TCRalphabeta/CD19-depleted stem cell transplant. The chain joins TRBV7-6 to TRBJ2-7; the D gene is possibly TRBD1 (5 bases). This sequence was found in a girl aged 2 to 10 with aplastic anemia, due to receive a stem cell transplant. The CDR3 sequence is CASSLGATAKTYEQYF. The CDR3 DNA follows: TGTGCCAGCAGCTTAGGGGCGACAGCTAAAACCTACGAGCAGTACTTC.